The clone carrying this T cell receptor beta chain occurred once. What it binds is not known. This record belongs to a study of T cell responses to AZD1222 COVID-19 vaccine. Generated by immunoSEQ multiplex PCR, the TCRdb table keeps only in-frame clones and is missing some. The sample contains about 170,000 clones, around 85% of which appear only once. CDR1 is SGHNT and CDR2 is YYREEE in the germline V gene (reference sequence). The CDR3 has 15 amino acids. V lost 4 bases and J lost 4, with 17 bases in between. Study-level findings and limits: Baseline seropositivity characterized only a handful of AZD1222 recipients. In the spike-specific TCR repertoire, nearly half reportedly target unmutated variant regions. Females outnumbered males among donors, who were mostly white British; clonal diversity was possibly underestimated. Repertoires were obtained only post-peak T cell response.

This clonotype was obtained from an adult who received the AZD1222 COVID-19 vaccine. V gene TRBV5-4 combines with J gene TRBJ1-2; D is possibly TRBD1 (5 bases). The sample was peripheral blood, taken 28 days after the second AZD1222 dose. The CDR3 loop is CASSARVGFAYGYTF. The CDR3 bases are TGTGCCAGCAGCGCCAGGGTCGGATTCGCCTATGGCTACACCTTC.